A single sample gave rise to the 12 T cell receptor beta chains below, sequenced in a study of cytomegalovirus exposure and HLA in healthy donors. The PCR had 60 Vbeta and 13 Jbeta primers. This table comes from immunoSEQ multiplex PCR, and its TCRdb copy is limited to in-frame clones, with some not included. The data show 150,000 to 200,000 clones, with around four fifths seen just once and 2.5% to 3.5% held by the top ten. Sequencing used PBMCs. These receptors all stem from a female donor in good health and CMV-seronegative.

The chain uses TRBV7-3 and TRBJ2-1; 7 bases map to TRBD2. Germline V lookup: CDR1 SGHTA, CDR2 FQGTGA. Trimming removed 2 bases from V and 6 bases from J; junction bases left unmatched: 7. This CDR3 contains 15 residues. CDR3 loop: CASSLSLTSPNEQFF. CDR3 DNA sequence: TGTGCCAGCAGCTTATCGTTGACTAGCCCCAATGAGCAGTTCTTC.

CDR3 amino acids: CASSYSNTGNQPQHF. CDR3 nucleotide sequence: TGTGCCAGCAGTTACTCGAATACAGGGAATCAGCCCCAGCATTTT. The chain combines TRBV6-5 with TRBJ1-5, with a weak D call TRBD1 (6 bases). The ends were cut back, 0 bases at V and 4 bases at J, with 10 bases in the middle. The CDR3 spans 15 residues. Germline CDR1 MNHEY, CDR2 SVGAGI.

This clone was detected only a few times. The chain combines TRBV5-5 with TRBJ1-1, with no clear D. Trimming removed 0 bases from V and 7 bases from J, with 13 bases in between. CDR1 is SGHKS and CDR2 is YYEKEE in the germline V gene (reference sequence). The CDR3 sequence is 14 residues long. Here the CDR3 reads CASSLDAGFLEAFF. The CDR3 coding sequence is TGTGCCAGCAGCTTGGATGCGGGGTTCCTTGAAGCTTTCTTT.

This chain uses TRBV5-8 with TRBJ2-7; D not certain. Germline V lookup: CDR1 SGHTS, CDR2 YDEGEE. The CDR3 sequence is 14 residues long. Deletions cut 2 bases from V and 4 bases from J, with 13 bases between. The CDR3 DNA is TGTGCCAGCAGCTTAACCGGGTCCCTTTACGAGCAGTACTTC. This sequence encodes CASSLTGSLYEQYF. Using reference TRBV5-8 and TRBJ2-7 for the parts outside the CDR3, the full variable domain is EAGVTQSPTHLIKTRGQQATLRCSPISGHTSVYWYQQALGLGLQFLLWYDEGEERNRGNFPPRFSGRQFPNYSSELNVNALELEDSALYLCASSLTGSLYEQYFGPGTRLTVT.

This chain connects TRBV9 to TRBJ2-3; TRBD2 agrees at 13 bases. This CDR3 contains 17 residues. The germline CDR1 and CDR2 sequences are SGDLS and YYNGEE. Unmatched junction bases numbered 9, after V lost 5 bases and J lost 3 bases. Here the CDR3 reads CASSGPGTSGETDTQYF. CDR3 coding DNA: TGTGCCAGCAGTGGTCCCGGGACTAGCGGGGAGACAGATACGCAGTATTTT. Based on the CDR3 plus reference TRBV9 and TRBJ2-3, the full variable domain is DSGVTQTPKHLITATGQRVTLRCSPRSGDLSVYWYQQSLDQGLQFLIQYYNGEERAKGNILERFSAQQFPDLHSELNLSSLELGDSALYFCASSGPGTSGETDTQYFGPGTRLTVL.

The CDR3 is CASSIWGRRDQETQYF. In DNA form, the CDR3 reads TGTGCCAGTAGTATATGGGGACGGAGGGACCAAGAGACCCAGTACTTC. V and J are TRBV19 and TRBJ2-5, with D perhaps TRBD2 (6 bases). Trimming took 2 bases from V and 0 from J, leaving 13 bases between them. In germline, CDR1 is LNHDA, CDR2 SQIVND (reference sequence). The CDR3 spans 16 residues.

This clone has a single count. The chain links TRBV28 to TRBJ2-7; 10 bases line up with TRBD2. Germline CDR1 MDHEN, CDR2 SYDVKM. J gave up 7 bases and V 1 base, and 4 bases lay outside the gene matches. The CDR3 contains 14 residues. The CDR3 protein is CASSLLAGGKEQYF. In DNA, the CDR3 is TGTGCCAGCAGTTTATTAGCGGGAGGAAAGGAGCAGTACTTC.

This clone has a single count. The J gene is TRBJ2-3, the V gene TRBV5-1, with 15 positions matching TRBD2. The germline V gene has CDR1 SGHRS and CDR2 YFSETQ. This CDR3 contains 17 residues. Trimming at V came to 4 bases and at J to 3 bases, leaving 6 bases not matched to a gene. As DNA, the CDR3 is TGCGCCAGCAGCACCGGGACTAGCGGGGGGAGTACAGATACGCAGTATTTT. It translates to CASSTGTSGGSTDTQYF.

The V and J genes are TRBV14 and TRBJ1-6; 8 nucleotides line up with TRBD1. After removal of 2 bases from V and 7 bases from J, the junction contained 7 bases not matched to a gene. CDR1 SGHDN and CDR2 FVKESK come from the germline V gene. The CDR3 runs to 16 residues. CDR3 sequence: CASSQLRQGSNSPLHF. The CDR3 region has the DNA TGTGCCAGCAGCCAACTCCGACAGGGGTCAAATTCACCCCTCCACTTT. The whole variable domain, remainder taken from reference TRBV14 and TRBJ1-6, is EAGVTQFPSHSVIEKGQTVTLRCDPISGHDNLYWYRRVMGKEIKFLLHFVKESKQDESGMPNNRFLAERTGGTYSTLKVQPAELEDSGVYFCASSQLRQGSNSPLHFGNGTRLTVT.

This clone is a singleton in its sample. The chain employs TRBV5-6 and TRBJ1-2; TRBD1 agrees at 8 bases. Germline trimming cut 8 bases from V and 5 bases from J; bases unmatched to any gene: 5. Germline V lookup: CDR1 SGHDT, CDR2 YYEEEE. The CDR3 contains 12 residues. CDR3 sequence (DNA): TGTGCCAGTCTAACAGGGGGGTATGGCTACACCTTC. Its protein product is CASLTGGYGYTF.

For the CDR3, the DNA is TGTGCCAGCAGCTTGGACGGTACAGAAGGGGATGAGCAGTTCTTC. Translating it yields CASSLDGTEGDEQFF. V and J are TRBV11-1 and TRBJ2-1, with D maybe TRBD1 (5 bases). Germline-derived CDR1 and CDR2 are SGHAT and FQDESV (reference sequence). Trimming took 3 bases from V and 8 from J, leaving 17 bases between them. This CDR3 comprises 15 residues. Complete variable domain (other parts from reference TRBV11-1 and TRBJ2-1): EAEVAQSPRYKITEKSQAVAFWCDPISGHATLYWYRQILGQGPELLVQFQDESVVDDSQLPKDRFSAERLKGVDSTLKIQPAELGDSAMYLCASSLDGTEGDEQFFGPGTRLTVL.

This clone has only a few counts. The V call is TRBV7-8, the J call TRBJ2-2; D gene uncertain. The V gene's germline CDR1 is SGHVS and CDR2 FQNEAQ. The CDR3 is 13 amino acids. Trimming left V 6 bases short and J 2 bases short, with 7 bases between. The CDR3 here is CASSSVNTGELFF. The CDR3 region has the DNA TGTGCCAGCAGTTCCGTTAACACCGGGGAGCTGTTTTTT.